A few counts support the clone carrying this TCR beta chain. Using a J-beta primer mix together with a sample-barcoded 5' primer, a second PCR was run for roughly 7 to 11 cycles. TCRdb passed the 5' RACE reads through MiXCR, listing each CDR3 protein once. The table has 450,000 to 600,000 distinct CDR3 sequences, around a quarter seen once. These data originate in a study of blood T cells in healthy people across ages. V was pared by 4 bases and J by 1 base, with 9 bases of the junction left unmatched. The germline V gene encodes CDR1 SGHTA and CDR2 FQGNSA. The CDR3 is 17 residues long. This sample also appeared in a second study, on T cells of mothers and their children.

The J gene is TRBJ2-2, the V gene TRBV7-2; 7 nucleotides line up with TRBD1. This receptor was obtained from a boy aged 2 to 10 in good health. The sequenced material came from blood. The CDR3 DNA sequence: TGTGCCAGCAGCTACCGTACCGGGACAGAGAACACCGGGGAGCTGTTTTTT. Protein: CASSYRTGTENTGELFF. Together with reference TRBV7-2 and TRBJ2-2, the CDR3 gives the full variable domain: GAGVSQSPSNKVTEKGKDVELRCDPISGHTALYWYRQSLGQGLEFLIYFQGNSAPDKSGLPSDRFSAERTGGSVSTLTIQRTQQEDSAVYLCASSYRTGTENTGELFFGEGSRLTVL.